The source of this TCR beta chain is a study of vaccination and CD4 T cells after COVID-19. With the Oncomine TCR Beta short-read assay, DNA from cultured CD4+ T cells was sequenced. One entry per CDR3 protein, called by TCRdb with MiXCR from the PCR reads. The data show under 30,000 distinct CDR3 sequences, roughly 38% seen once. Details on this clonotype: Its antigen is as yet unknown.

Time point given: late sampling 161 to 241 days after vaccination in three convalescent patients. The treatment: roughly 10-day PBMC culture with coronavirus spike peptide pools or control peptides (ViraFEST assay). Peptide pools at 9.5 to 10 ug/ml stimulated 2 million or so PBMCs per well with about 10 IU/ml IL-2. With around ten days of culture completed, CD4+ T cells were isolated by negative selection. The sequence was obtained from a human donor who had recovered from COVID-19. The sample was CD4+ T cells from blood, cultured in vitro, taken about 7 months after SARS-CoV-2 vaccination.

CDR3: CASSRRGARQPQHF. The CDR3 DNA reads TGTGCCAGCAGTCGACGGGGGGCGCGTCAGCCCCAGCATTTT. This chain connects TRBV6-1 to TRBJ1-5, with D perhaps TRBD1 (6 bases). V shed 5 bases and J shed 6 bases, with 14 bases lying between them. Germline values: CDR1 MNHNS, CDR2 SASEGT. The CDR3 length is 14 residues.